This T cell receptor beta chain was recovered during a study of blood T cell repertoires in COVID-19. Germline loops: CDR1 SGHRS, CDR2 YFSETQ. The CDR3 covers 11 residues. Trimming left V 5 bases short and J 5 bases short, with 8 bases between. Libraries were prepared by immunoSEQ multiplex PCR; TCRdb keeps only in-frame clonotypes and omits some of them. The table shows under 350,000 clones, with around 89% occurring only once. The receptor was derived from a middle-aged man with acute or convalescent COVID-19. Input material: peripheral blood. The chain carries TRBV5-1 and TRBJ2-7, with D unclear. The CDR3 region has the DNA TGCGCCAGCAGGTTTGGCCACGAGCAGTACTTC. Residues: CASRFGHEQYF.